The 28 T cell receptor beta chains in this list originate from one sample, sequenced in a study of blood T cell repertoires in COVID-19. The method was immunoSEQ multiplex PCR; TCRdb's version includes in-frame clones alone and lacks a portion of them. The sample shows roughly 120,000 clones, 85% of them seen only once. The sequencing sample was made of peripheral blood. All receptors derive from a human donor in a cohort sampled during active COVID-19.

The chain carries TRBV19 and TRBJ2-4; no clear D. The ends were cut back, 2 bases at V and 0 bases at J, with 20 bases in the middle. CDR3 size: 19 residues. Germline assignment: CDR1 LNHDA and CDR2 SQIVND (reference sequence). The CDR3 reads CASSISRRGSDLAKNIQYF. The CDR3 region has the DNA TGTGCCAGTAGTATAAGCCGCAGAGGATCCGACTTAGCCAAAAACATTCAGTACTTC.

V gene TRBV6-2 or TRBV6-3 combines with J gene TRBJ1-1; 8 nucleotides align to TRBD1. With V trimmed by 5 bases and J by 1 base, 6 bases remained unmatched. CDR1 is MNHEY, CDR2 SVGEGT, per germline. The CDR3 has 15 residues. DNA for the CDR3: TGTGCCAGCAGTACTCGGGGACAGGCGAACACTGAAGCTTTCTTT. This gives the protein CASSTRGQANTEAFF.

The sample holds one count of this clone. The chain employs TRBV18 and TRBJ2-7; TRBD2 agrees at 7 bases. V shed 0 bases, J shed 2 bases, and the junction held 7 bases outside the gene matches. Germline lookup yields CDR1 KGHSH and CDR2 LQKENI. The CDR3 has 16 amino acids. The CDR3 region has the DNA TGTGCCAGCTCACCACCGCGCGGGAGTGGGACCTACGAGCAGTACTTC. This codes for CASSPPRGSGTYEQYF.

V usage is TRBV29-1 and J usage is TRBJ2-1; tentatively, D is TRBD2 (6 bases). CDR3 length equals 13 residues. The ends were cut back, 8 bases at V and 4 bases at J, with 15 bases in the middle. Germline V CDR1 and CDR2: SQVTM, ANQGSEA. CDR3 sequence reads: CSLGGTGYNEQFF. The CDR3, as DNA: TGCAGCCTAGGAGGGACGGGTTACAATGAGCAGTTCTTC.

The rearrangement links TRBV27 to TRBJ1-5, with D unresolved. V dropped 4 bases and J dropped 2 bases, with 12 bases sitting between them. Germline CDR1 reads MNHEY; CDR2 reads SMNVEV (reference sequence). CDR3 length equals 15 residues. In nucleotides, the CDR3 is TGTGCCAGCAGTTCGCGCCGGGTTGGCAATCAGCCCCAGCATTTT. It specifies CASSSRRVGNQPQHF.

The rearrangement links TRBV18 to TRBJ2-1, with 8 bases lining up with TRBD1. V lost 6 bases, J lost 4 bases, and 8 bases stayed unmatched. Germline-derived CDR1 and CDR2 are KGHSH and LQKENI. The CDR3 consists of 15 residues. The CDR3 loop is CASSLTQGAYNEQFF. The CDR3 coding sequence is TGTGCCAGCTCCCTCACTCAGGGGGCGTACAATGAGCAGTTCTTC. The whole variable domain, remainder taken from reference TRBV18 and TRBJ2-1, is NAGVMQNPRHLVRRRGQEARLRCSPMKGHSHVYWYRQLPEEGLKFMVYLQKENIIDESGMPKERFSAEFPKEGPSILRIQQVVRGDSAAYFCASSLTQGAYNEQFFGPGTRLTVL.

The chain joins TRBV7-9 to TRBJ1-3; unclear D gene. V dropped 3 bases and J dropped 0 bases, with 9 bases sitting between them. The CDR3 has 15 residues. The germline V gene encodes CDR1 SEHNR and CDR2 FQNEAQ (reference sequence). The CDR3, as DNA: TGTGCCAGCAGCTTGGGCCGAAACTCTGGAAACACCATATATTTT. Translation: CASSLGRNSGNTIYF.

The gene calls are TRBV27 and TRBJ2-7, with a possible D match to TRBD1 (6 bases). The CDR3 consists of 16 residues. The V end lost 6 bases, the J end lost 0 bases, and 18 bases lay between the germline ends. Germline CDR1 and CDR2: MNHEY and SMNVEV (reference sequence). The CDR3 sequence is CASRFIGRGPSYEQYF. CDR3 in DNA: TGTGCCAGCAGGTTTATCGGCAGGGGTCCCTCCTACGAGCAGTACTTC.

The CDR3 coding sequence is TGTGCCAGCAGTCCGAACCCCCGGGGTCCCTATAATTCACCCCTCCACTTT. It translates to CASSPNPRGPYNSPLHF. V usage is TRBV6-6 and J usage is TRBJ1-6; no firm D call. Germline CDR1 and CDR2: MNHNY and SVGAGI (reference sequence). This CDR3 has 17 residues. The germline V and J ends were trimmed by 5 bases and 2 bases, with 16 bases remaining between them.

The gene calls are TRBV12-5 and TRBJ1-2; a possible D gene is TRBD1 (6 bases). V lost 2 bases to trimming and J lost 8 bases, with 15 bases between them. Germline assignment: CDR1 LGHNT and CDR2 FRNRAP. The CDR3 totals 14 residues. CDR3 loop: CASGLRQALGGYTF. As DNA, the CDR3 is TGTGCTAGTGGTTTGCGACAGGCCTTGGGGGGCTACACCTTC.

The V and J genes are TRBV5-1 and TRBJ1-4; D gene unclear. The length of the CDR3 is 17 residues. Trimming cost V 2 bases and J 0 bases, with 14 bases left between them. CDR1 SGHRS and CDR2 YFSETQ come from the germline V gene. In DNA, the CDR3 is TGCGCCAGCAGCTTTGACAATCCCCAGACAACTAATGAAAAACTGTTTTTT. Translation: CASSFDNPQTTNEKLFF.

V usage is TRBV10-3 and J usage is TRBJ2-3, with D possibly matching TRBD1 (5 bases). This CDR3 contains 16 residues. The V gene's germline CDR1 is ENHRY and CDR2 SYGVKD. The V end lost 11 bases, the J end lost 1 base, and 22 bases lay between the germline ends. CDR3: CALSVGAGVRTDTQYF. The CDR3 DNA reads as TGTGCCCTATCCGTTGGGGCTGGGGTTCGCACAGATACGCAGTATTTT.

The chain joins TRBV2 to TRBJ2-7; 8 nucleotides match TRBD1. Germline V CDR1 and CDR2: SNHLY, FYNNEI. The CDR3 extends over 15 amino acids. The V segment lost 6 bases and the J segment 0 bases; nucleotides outside the gene matches: 7. The CDR3 DNA sequence: TGTGCCAGCAGCCCGGGACAGGCGAGCTCCTACGAGCAGTACTTC. Translation gives CASSPGQASSYEQYF.

The J gene is TRBJ2-7, the V gene TRBV21-1; the DNA was not compared with TRBD1, the D call given in the table. TRBV21-1 is a documented pseudogene. CDR3 length: 16 amino acids. CDR3 amino acids: CASSTQGAPSSYEQYF. Written as DNA, the CDR3 is TGTGCCAGCAGCACTCAGGGGGCCCCCAGCTCCTACGAGCAGTACTTC.

This sequence joins TRBV7-2 and TRBJ2-7, with D uncertain. V lost 7 bases, J lost 6 bases, and 13 bases lay in between. The germline gives CDR1 SGHTA, CDR2 FQGNSA. CDR3 length: 12 amino acids. The CDR3 DNA reads as TGTGCCAGCACCTCTGCGGCGAGCGAGCAGTACTTC. This sequence encodes CASTSAASEQYF. Full variable domain (rest looked up from reference TRBV7-2 and TRBJ2-7): GAGVSQSPSNKVTEKGKDVELRCDPISGHTALYWYRQSLGQGLEFLIYFQGNSAPDKSGLPSDRFSAERTGGSVSTLTIQRTQQEDSAVYLCASTSAASEQYFGPGTRLTVT.

The chain combines TRBV29-1 with TRBJ2-7, with 8 nucleotides matching TRBD1. Germline V gene data show CDR1 as SQVTM and CDR2 as ANQGSEA. Trimming removed 7 bases from V and 3 bases from J; junction bases left unmatched: 14. The CDR3 length is 15 residues. Written as DNA, the CDR3 is TGCAGCGACCCAGGGGGCGCCCTATTTGGCTACGAGCAGTACTTC. Its protein product is CSDPGGALFGYEQYF.

This clone was detected once. The gene calls are TRBV19 and TRBJ2-7; a possible D gene is TRBD1 (6 bases). The germline V gene has CDR1 LNHDA and CDR2 SQIVND (reference sequence). Trimming left V 9 bases short and J 2 bases short, with 11 bases between. The CDR3 sequence is 12 residues long. CDR3 residues: CASGDKPYEQYF. The CDR3 DNA sequence: TGTGCCAGCGGGGACAAACCCTACGAGCAGTACTTC.

This clone was observed once. This chain links TRBV4-1 with TRBJ2-6; 7 nucleotides align to TRBD1. With 0 bases clipped from V and 0 bases from J, the junction kept 8 bases outside the gene matches. The germline gives CDR1 MGHRA, CDR2 YSYEKL. The CDR3 has 19 amino acids. CDR3 nucleotide sequence: TGCGCCAGCAGCCAAGACGTGAGACAGGGCCTCTCTGGGGCCAACGTCCTGACTTTC. It is translated as CASSQDVRQGLSGANVLTF.

The rearrangement uses TRBV5-1 and TRBJ1-4; D unclear. V shed 0 bases and J shed 0 bases, with 9 bases lying between them. This CDR3 region has 16 residues. CDR1 is SGHRS, CDR2 YFSETQ, per germline. The CDR3 here is CASSLGQQATNEKLFF. The CDR3 coding sequence is TGCGCCAGCAGCTTGGGCCAACAAGCAACTAATGAAAAACTGTTTTTT.

The chain recombines TRBV19 with TRBJ2-1; 7 nucleotides line up with TRBD1. The CDR3 sequence is 15 residues long. V dropped 6 bases and J dropped 7; count of bases not matched to a gene: 12. The germline CDR1 and CDR2 sequences are LNHDA and SQIVND (reference sequence). The CDR3 DNA follows: TGTGCCAGTAGCCCCGACAGGGAACCTGGGAATGAGCAGTTCTTC. Protein: CASSPDREPGNEQFF.

The CDR3: CASSLFGEGLYGYTF. The CDR3 region has the DNA TGTGCCAGCAGCTTATTTGGCGAGGGCTTGTATGGCTACACCTTC. The chain has TRBV7-9 and TRBJ1-2; unclear D gene. CDR1 SEHNR and CDR2 FQNEAQ come from the germline V gene (reference sequence). V shed 2 bases and J shed 5 bases, with 15 bases lying between them. CDR3 size: 15 residues.

This chain uses TRBV10-3 with TRBJ1-6; no reliable D call. In germline, CDR1 is ENHRY, CDR2 SYGVKD. The length of the CDR3 is 15 residues. Trimming took off 7 bases at V and 6 bases at J, with 16 bases between the two ends. CDR3 sequence reads: CAIMDSSASNSPLHF. The CDR3 DNA sequence: TGTGCCATCATGGACTCCTCCGCGTCTAATTCACCCCTCCACTTT.

This chain uses TRBV6-5 with TRBJ1-6, with 9 bases that match TRBD1. This CDR3 comprises 15 residues. V was clipped by 5 bases and J by 9 bases; unmatched bases: 8. The germline gives CDR1 MNHEY, CDR2 SVGAGI. Here the CDR3 DNA reads TGTGCCAGCAGTAACCGGGACAGGGAAAGTTCACCCCTCCACTTT. It yields the protein CASSNRDRESSPLHF.

V is TRBV2 and J is TRBJ2-7; a possible D gene is TRBD2 (5 bases). The CDR3 extends over 12 amino acids. Germline CDR1 reads SNHLY; CDR2 reads FYNNEI. V was pared by 7 bases and J by 3 bases, with 10 bases between. The DNA for the CDR3 is TGTGCCAGCATGGGAGACGGCTACGAGCAGTACTTC. Residues: CASMGDGYEQYF.

This clone has more than one count but fewer than ten. J is TRBJ2-7 and V is TRBV2, with 7 bases lining up with TRBD2. Germline V gene lookup returns CDR1 SNHLY and CDR2 FYNNEI. V lost 8 bases and J lost 4; bases outside the gene matches: 11. CDR3 length: 14 amino acids. The CDR3 DNA reads TGTGCCAGCGCAGTAGCATCGGGGGGATACGAGCAGTACTTC. Amino acids: CASAVASGGYEQYF.

This chain links TRBV7-2 with TRBJ1-2; the match to TRBD1 covers 7 bases. Germline CDR1 SGHTA, CDR2 FQGNSA. CDR3 length: 17 amino acids. V shed 5 bases, J shed 0 bases, and the junction held 12 bases outside the gene matches. CDR3 region: CASSPRQGTPPNYGYTF. For the CDR3, the DNA is TGTGCCAGCAGCCCAAGACAGGGTACCCCACCTAACTATGGCTACACCTTC.

CDR3 sequence (DNA): TGTGCCAGCAGCGTCCCAGGGTCTGGAAACACCATATATTTT. This sequence encodes CASSVPGSGNTIYF. The V gene is TRBV7-9, the J gene TRBJ1-3; TRBD1 is a possible D gene (5 bases). Germline CDR1 and CDR2: SEHNR and FQNEAQ (reference sequence). The CDR3 extends over 14 amino acids. V gave up 5 bases and J gave up 1 base, with 9 bases separating them.

This sequence joins TRBV6-5 and TRBJ1-5; D perhaps matches TRBD1 (5 bases). Germline CDR1 and CDR2: MNHEY and SVGAGI. V lost 7 bases, J lost 5 bases, and 12 bases lay in between. The CDR3 sequence is 13 residues long. The CDR3 nucleotides are TGTGCCAGCACCCTAGAACAGGATCAGCCCCAGCATTTT. It specifies CASTLEQDQPQHF.